The 20 T cell receptor beta chains given below trace back to one sample, sequenced in a study of response to subunit inactivated influenza vaccine. One entry per CDR3 protein, called by TCRdb with MiXCR from the RT-PCR reads. The table records 500,000 or so distinct CDR3 sequences, approximately 9.9% of them present only once. Specimen: PBMCs from blood, collected roughly 45 days after vaccination. These receptors were obtained from a man aged 45 to 65 who received an inactivated influenza vaccine.

The sample holds a few counts of this clonotype. The rearrangement links TRBV12-3 or TRBV12-4 to TRBJ2-7; 10 nucleotides agree with TRBD1. The CDR3 consists of 12 residues. The V gene end was trimmed by 6 bases and the J gene end by 5 bases; junction bases not matched to a gene: 1. The DNA of the CDR3 is TGTGCCAGCAGAGGGACAGGGGACGAGCAGTACTTC. Translation: CASRGTGDEQYF.

This chain joins TRBV7-8 and TRBJ1-6; D is unclear. V was trimmed by 6 bases and J by 7 bases, leaving 19 bases between them. This CDR3 has 16 amino acids. Germline V gene sequence: CDR1 SGHVS, CDR2 FQNEAQ. The CDR3 sequence is CASSKGTPGPNSPLHF. The CDR3 nucleotides read TGTGCCAGCAGTAAAGGCACCCCCGGGCCCAATTCACCCCTCCACTTT.

This chain uses TRBV6-5 with TRBJ2-5; no clear D. Germline CDR1 MNHEY, CDR2 SVGAGI. V was shortened by 0 bases and J by 3 bases, with 8 bases between the two germline ends. The CDR3 length is 14 residues. DNA for the CDR3: TGTGCCAGCAGTTACTCGATCCGGGAAGAGACCCAGTACTTC. As protein: CASSYSIREETQYF.

The V call is TRBV10-3, the J call TRBJ1-5; 7 positions agree with TRBD1. The CDR3 has 14 residues. Germline V gene data show CDR1 as ENHRY and CDR2 as SYGVKD. The V segment lost 4 bases and the J segment 2 bases; nucleotides outside the gene matches: 2. The CDR3: CAISGQGGNQPQHF. CDR3 sequence (DNA): TGTGCCATCAGTGGACAGGGAGGCAATCAGCCCCAGCATTTT.

This sequence joins TRBV10-2 and TRBJ2-7, with D perhaps assigned TRBD1 or TRBD2 (5 bases each). This CDR3 contains 13 residues. V lost 3 bases and J lost 6, with 12 bases in between. Germline V gene lookup returns CDR1 WSHSY and CDR2 SAAADI. CDR3 sequence reads: CASSEVGVGEQYF. Written as DNA, the CDR3 is TGCGCCAGCAGTGAAGTGGGGGTTGGCGAGCAGTACTTC.

This clonotype was counted only a few times. The chain recombines TRBV29-1 with TRBJ2-5, with TRBD1 identical over 9 bases. This CDR3 contains 15 residues. V trimming: 0 bases; J trimming: 5 bases; junction bases outside the gene matches: 7. Germline CDR1 is SQVTM and CDR2 is ANQGSEA. The CDR3 sequence is CSVEDRGQGSETQYF. In nucleotides, the CDR3 is TGCAGCGTTGAAGATCGTGGACAGGGGAGTGAGACCCAGTACTTC. The full variable domain, rest sourced from reference TRBV29-1 and TRBJ2-5, is SAVISQKPSRDICQRGTSLTIQCQVDSQVTMMFWYRQQPGQSLTLIATANQGSEATYESGFVIDKFPISRPNLTFSTLTVSNMSPEDSSIYLCSVEDRGQGSETQYFGPGTRLLVL.

The CDR3 protein is CASSPIAQTDRGSPLHF. CDR3 DNA sequence: TGTGCCAGCTCACCAATCGCCCAGACGGACAGAGGGTCACCCCTCCACTTT. The rearrangement uses TRBV18 and TRBJ1-6, with a weak D call TRBD1 (6 bases). Germline assignment: CDR1 KGHSH and CDR2 LQKENI. Trimming pared 2 bases from V and 10 bases from J, leaving 21 bases between. CDR3 length: 17 amino acids.

This clonotype occurred a few times. The rearrangement joins TRBV2 to TRBJ1-4; D may be TRBD1 (6 bases). The CDR3 is made up of 11 amino acids. V was trimmed by 4 bases and J by 15 bases, leaving 12 bases between them. Per the germline V gene, CDR1 is SNHLY and CDR2 is FYNNEI. The CDR3 spells CASSGDRRVFF. The CDR3 DNA sequence: TGTGCCAGCAGTGGCGACAGGAGGGTGTTTTTT.

This clonotype was seen a few times. This chain connects TRBV7-8 to TRBJ2-2, with D possibly matching TRBD2 (6 bases). This CDR3 comprises 13 residues. Germline-derived CDR1 and CDR2 are SGHVS and FQNEAQ. The V and J ends lost 7 bases and 6 bases respectively, with 12 bases between them. The CDR3 sequence: CASTLGGSGELFF. The CDR3 nucleotides are TGTGCCAGCACCCTTGGGGGGTCCGGGGAGCTGTTTTTT. The full variable domain, with the rest looked up from reference TRBV7-8 and TRBJ2-2, is GAGVSQSPRYKVAKRGQDVALRCDPISGHVSLFWYQQALGQGPEFLTYFQNEAQLDKSGLPSDRFFAERPEGSVSTLKIQRTQQEDSAVYLCASTLGGSGELFFGEGSRLTVL.

The table lists this clonotype with many counts. The chain carries TRBV10-3 and TRBJ2-4; the match to TRBD2 covers 9 bases. J lost 5 bases, V lost 5 bases, and 4 bases had no gene match. This CDR3 contains 14 residues. Germline CDR1 and CDR2: ENHRY and SYGVKD. CDR3 residues: CAISSLAGENIQYF. Written as DNA, the CDR3 is TGTGCCATCAGTTCACTAGCGGGTGAAAACATTCAGTACTTC.

This clonotype came up many times. The chain has TRBV20-1 and TRBJ2-1; D not certain. Germline assignment: CDR1 DFQATT and CDR2 SNEGSKA (reference sequence). V was pared by 3 bases and J by 1 base, with 10 bases between. The CDR3 has 14 amino acids. The CDR3 protein is CSARDPESYNEQFF. As DNA, the CDR3 is TGCAGTGCTAGGGACCCGGAGTCCTACAATGAGCAGTTCTTC.

The chain is built from TRBV6-2 or TRBV6-3 and TRBJ2-7, with D uncertain. The germline CDR1 and CDR2 sequences are MNHEY and SVGEGT. This CDR3 spans 13 amino acids. V lost 1 base and J 6 bases, leaving 10 bases between the germline ends. The CDR3 DNA is TGTGCCAGCAGTTACTTCCGATTCTCCGAGCAGTACTTC. Protein product: CASSYFRFSEQYF.

The chain links TRBV11-2 to TRBJ2-1; 8 bases fit TRBD2. V lost 1 base and J lost 3; bases outside the gene matches: 5. Germline lookup yields CDR1 SGHAT and CDR2 FQNNGV. This CDR3 is built from 16 residues. CDR3 sequence reads: CASSLGGSGGYNEQFF. For the CDR3, the DNA is TGTGCCAGCAGCTTAGGGGGGAGCGGGGGCTACAATGAGCAGTTCTTC. Variable domain in full (rest from reference TRBV11-2 and TRBJ2-1): EAGVAQSPRYKIIEKRQSVAFWCNPISGHATLYWYQQILGQGPKLLIQFQNNGVVDDSQLPKDRFSAERLKGVDSTLKIQPAKLEDSAVYLCASSLGGSGGYNEQFFGPGTRLTVL.

This rearrangement joins TRBV29-1 to TRBJ1-1, with unresolved D. Trimming removed 5 bases from V and 5 bases from J, with 12 bases in between. Germline assignment: CDR1 SQVTM and CDR2 ANQGSEA. This CDR3 is 12 amino acids long. The chain's CDR3 is CSVNILGTEAFF. In nucleotides, the CDR3 is TGCAGCGTTAATATTTTGGGGACTGAAGCTTTCTTT.

This clonotype was seen many times. The chain recombines TRBV7-2 with TRBJ2-1; D is ambiguous. V lost 1 base and J lost 8, with 9 bases in between. Germline V lookup: CDR1 SGHTA, CDR2 FQGNSA. The CDR3 runs to 13 residues. The CDR3 bases are TGTGCCAGCAGCTTAGGTACCGAGTATGAGCAGTTCTTC. Residues: CASSLGTEYEQFF.

Note on this clonotype: A much larger clone lies one base from this, so it may be a read error. V gene TRBV7-6 combines with J gene TRBJ2-3; 7 bases are shared with TRBD1. CDR1 is SGHVS, CDR2 FNYEAQ, per germline. The CDR3 is 15 amino acids. The CDR3 coding sequence is TGTGGCAGCAGCAAACGGACAGGCTCAGAGGATACGCAGTATTTT. Protein product: CGSSKRTGSEDTQYF.

The J gene is TRBJ1-2, the V gene TRBV7-9; 10 bases are a match to TRBD1. CDR3 length: 17 amino acids. Germline CDR1 is SEHNR and CDR2 is FQNEAQ (reference sequence). V lost 5 bases and J lost 1; bases outside the gene matches: 10. This CDR3 is CASSPRTGGAFNYGYTF. CDR3 DNA sequence: TGTGCCAGCAGCCCGAGGACAGGGGGTGCCTTTAACTATGGCTACACCTTC.

This rearrangement joins TRBV5-1 to TRBJ2-5, with a possible D match to TRBD1 (6 bases). This CDR3 is built from 12 residues. From germline, CDR1 is SGHRS and CDR2 YFSETQ. Between the trimmed V and J ends, which lost 4 bases and 5 bases, there was a span of 9 bases. CDR3 coding DNA: TGCGCCAGCAGCAGGGACACGGAGACCCAGTACTTC. Encoded protein: CASSRDTETQYF.

This clonotype occurred many times. The gene calls are TRBV11-2 and TRBJ2-7, with no clear D. The CDR3 is 12 residues long. V dropped 5 bases and J dropped 7 bases, with 12 bases sitting between them. In germline, CDR1 is SGHAT, CDR2 FQNNGV. The DNA for the CDR3 is TGTGCCAGCAGCGCAGACGTAGGGGAGCAGTACTTC. Encoded protein: CASSADVGEQYF.

Remarks on this clonotype: A much bigger clone sits one base away, suggesting this may be a read error. The chain uses TRBV7-3 and TRBJ2-2, with D perhaps TRBD1 (5 bases). This CDR3 is built from 14 residues. CDR1 SGHTA and CDR2 FQGTGA come from the germline V gene. V shed 5 bases and J shed 9 bases, with 16 bases lying between them. The CDR3 DNA follows: TGTGCCAGCAGCATCACTCCAGGGTCCCGGGAGCTGTTTTTT. Translating gives CASSITPGSRELFF.